This T cell receptor beta chain derives from a study of cytomegalovirus exposure and HLA in healthy donors. Findings and caveats of the study: Donor immune exposure was known only as CMV serostatus. It was likely that a cluster of highly shared sequence variants was a sequencing artifact.

Researchers ran the PCR with 60 Vbeta and 13 Jbeta primers. Generated by immunoSEQ multiplex PCR, the TCRdb table keeps only in-frame clones and is missing some. In the table there are some 150,000 clones, 64% of which are singletons. Of note for this clone: What it binds is unknown.

This CDR3 has 14 amino acids. V gave up 4 bases and J gave up 1 base, with 9 bases separating them. Germline loops: CDR1 SEHNR, CDR2 FQNEAQ (reference sequence). The clonotype was recovered from a woman aged 25 to 39 in good health and CMV-seropositive. Sequencing used PBMCs. The gene calls are TRBV7-9 and TRBJ2-3, with D perhaps matching TRBD2 (6 bases). CDR3 coding DNA: TGTGCCAGCAGCTACGGCGGGGGCACAGATACGCAGTATTTT. It codes for CASSYGGGTDTQYF.